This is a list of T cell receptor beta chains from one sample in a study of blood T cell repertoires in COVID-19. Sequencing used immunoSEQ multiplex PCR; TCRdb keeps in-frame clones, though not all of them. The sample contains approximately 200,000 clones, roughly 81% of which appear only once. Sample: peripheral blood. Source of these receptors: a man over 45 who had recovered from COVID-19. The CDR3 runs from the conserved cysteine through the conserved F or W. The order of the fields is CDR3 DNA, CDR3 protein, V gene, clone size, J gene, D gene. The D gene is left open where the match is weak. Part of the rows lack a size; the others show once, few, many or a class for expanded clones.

DNA: TGTGCCATCAGTGAGAGGTCGGGAGGGCCCTCAGATACGCAGTATTTT
CDR3: CAISERSGGPSDTQYF
V: TRBV10-3
size: NA
J: TRBJ2-3
D: TRBD2

DNA: TGTGCCAGCAGCGTAGTGGGACAAACCGAGCAGTTCTTC
CDR3: CASSVVGQTEQFF
V: TRBV9
size: NA
J: TRBJ2-1
D: NA

DNA: TGTGCCAGGTCCGAGGCTCCGGGCTACGAGCAGTACTTC
CDR3: CARSEAPGYEQYF
V: TRBV10-3
size: NA
J: TRBJ2-7
D: NA

DNA: TGTGCCAGCAACACCGGGACAGGGAGGTACGAGCAGTACTTC
CDR3: CASNTGTGRYEQYF
V: TRBV28
size: NA
J: TRBJ2-7
D: TRBD1

DNA: TGTGCCAGCTCACCACAGCGGGAGGGCGTCTACAATGAGCAGTTCTTC
CDR3: CASSPQREGVYNEQFF
V: TRBV18
size: NA
J: TRBJ2-1
D: TRBD2

DNA: TGCGCCAGCACCGGAGAATCGGGACTAGCGAACACTGAGCAGTTCTTC
CDR3: CASTGESGLANTEQFF
V: TRBV4-1
size: NA
J: TRBJ2-1
D: TRBD2

DNA: TGTGCCAGCAGCAATCCGGGACTAGCGGGACAGAACACCGGGGAGCTGTTTTTT
CDR3: CASSNPGLAGQNTGELFF
V: TRBV7-9
size: NA
J: TRBJ2-2
D: TRBD2

DNA: TGTGCCAGCAGTTCCCGGGTTAGCGGGAGGCCCGGGGAGCTGTTTTTT
CDR3: CASSSRVSGRPGELFF
V: TRBV28
size: few
J: TRBJ2-2
D: TRBD2

DNA: TGTGCCAGCAGCGCCCGACAGGGGAAGGCTGAAGCTTTCTTT
CDR3: CASSARQGKAEAFF
V: TRBV27
size: NA
J: TRBJ1-1
D: TRBD1

DNA: TGCGCCAGCAGCTTGCCTACAGGGGCCGCAACTAATGAAAAACTGTTTTTT
CDR3: CASSLPTGAATNEKLFF
V: TRBV5-1
size: NA
J: TRBJ1-4
D: TRBD1

DNA: TGTGCCAGCAGCGTCACAGGGCGACGCGGCTACACCTTC
CDR3: CASSVTGRRGYTF
V: TRBV3-1/TRBV3-2
size: NA
J: TRBJ1-2
D: NA

DNA: TGTGCCTGGAGTGTAAGAGCAAATCAGCCCCAGCATTTT
CDR3: CAWSVRANQPQHF
V: TRBV30
size: once
J: TRBJ1-5
D: NA

DNA: TGTGCCACCAGTGATTTGCAGGGGCTAGCGGGAGGAAACCTCTACAATGAGCAGTTCTTC
CDR3: CATSDLQGLAGGNLYNEQFF
V: TRBV24-1
size: NA
J: TRBJ2-1
D: TRBD2

DNA: TGTGCCAGCAGCTTCTACACAGATACGCAGTATTTT
CDR3: CASSFYTDTQYF
V: TRBV7-2
size: few
J: TRBJ2-3
D: NA

DNA: TGTGCCAGCAGCCAACTCGGGACTAGCCCGCAGTTCTTC
CDR3: CASSQLGTSPQFF
V: TRBV14
size: NA
J: TRBJ2-1
D: TRBD2

DNA: TGTGCCACCAGCAACTTCCAGGGGCTTGAACAGCCCCAGCATTTT
CDR3: CATSNFQGLEQPQHF
V: TRBV15
size: NA
J: TRBJ1-5
D: NA

DNA: TGTGCCAGCAGCTTAGATTCCCCGAGACAGGGGGCAATGAACACTGAAGCTTTCTTT
CDR3: CASSLDSPRQGAMNTEAFF
V: TRBV7-9
size: large
J: TRBJ1-1
D: TRBD1

DNA: TGTGCCAGCAGCTGGACAGGGGTCGCCTACGAGCAGTACTTC
CDR3: CASSWTGVAYEQYF
V: TRBV14
size: NA
J: TRBJ2-7
D: TRBD1

DNA: TGTGCCAGCAGTGAGACAGACAATCAGCCCCAGCATTTT
CDR3: CASSETDNQPQHF
V: TRBV6-1
size: NA
J: TRBJ1-5
D: NA

DNA: TGTGCCAGCAGTGACCCGACCTGGACAGGGGCCTTCTATGGCTACACCTTC
CDR3: CASSDPTWTGAFYGYTF
V: TRBV6-4
size: once
J: TRBJ1-2
D: TRBD1

DNA: TGCAGTGCTAGTGAGGCTAGCGGCCTACGACGGGAGACCCAGTACTTC
CDR3: CSASEASGLRRETQYF
V: TRBV20-1
size: NA
J: TRBJ2-5
D: TRBD2

DNA: TGTGCTAGTGGTTTGGATGCTGCAGGGTCTGGAAACACCATATATTTT
CDR3: CASGLDAAGSGNTIYF
V: TRBV12-5
size: NA
J: TRBJ1-3
D: NA

DNA: TGTGCCAGCAGTTTCAGGTTAGGGGGGGGCCGCACAGATACGCAGTATTTT
CDR3: CASSFRLGGGRTDTQYF
V: TRBV27
size: NA
J: TRBJ2-3
D: NA

DNA: TGTGCCAGCTGGTCGGGGTTCCTCGATGGCTACACCTTC
CDR3: CASWSGFLDGYTF
V: TRBV12-3/TRBV12-4
size: NA
J: TRBJ1-2
D: NA

DNA: TGTGCCAGCAGTGGCTGGGGGGGGCGGTCAGATACGCAGTATTTT
CDR3: CASSGWGGRSDTQYF
V: TRBV27
size: NA
J: TRBJ2-3
D: NA

DNA: TGTGCCAGCAGTAACAGGGGACCCTATGGCTACACCTTC
CDR3: CASSNRGPYGYTF
V: TRBV12-3/TRBV12-4
size: once
J: TRBJ1-2
D: TRBD1

DNA: TGTGCCAGCAGCCCGGGGGGGTCCTACGAGCAGTACTTC
CDR3: CASSPGGSYEQYF
V: TRBV27
size: NA
J: TRBJ2-7
D: TRBD2

DNA: TGTGCCAGCAGACAGGGGAGTGGCGAAAAACTGTTTTTT
CDR3: CASRQGSGEKLFF
V: TRBV7-9
size: NA
J: TRBJ1-4
D: TRBD1

DNA: TGTGCCAGCAGGGGAGACGGGATAAGCGGCTACACCTTC
CDR3: CASRGDGISGYTF
V: TRBV12-3/TRBV12-4
size: few
J: TRBJ1-2
D: NA

DNA: TGTGCCAGCTCACAACAGGGGGACAACGAGCAGTACTTC
CDR3: CASSQQGDNEQYF
V: TRBV18
size: NA
J: TRBJ2-7
D: TRBD1

DNA: TGTGCCAGCTCAGGCGGGAGGGCCCGTGAGACCCAGTACTTC
CDR3: CASSGGRARETQYF
V: TRBV18
size: NA
J: TRBJ2-5
D: TRBD2

DNA: TGTGCCAGCAGCTTGGACAGGAACTCTCACTACGAGCAGTACTTC
CDR3: CASSLDRNSHYEQYF
V: TRBV7-2
size: few
J: TRBJ2-7
D: TRBD1

DNA: TGTGCCAGCAGCCGGACAAACAGGGAGGGAGGCTACACCTTC
CDR3: CASSRTNREGGYTF
V: TRBV7-8
size: NA
J: TRBJ1-2
D: NA

DNA: TGTGCCAGCAGCCCTCAGGGTTATAATTCACCCCTCCACTTT
CDR3: CASSPQGYNSPLHF
V: TRBV3-1/TRBV3-2
size: NA
J: TRBJ1-6
D: NA

DNA: TGTGCCAGCAGCCTTACAGGGGGAACCGGGGAGCTGTTTTTT
CDR3: CASSLTGGTGELFF
V: TRBV6-4
size: NA
J: TRBJ2-2
D: TRBD1

DNA: TGTGCCAGCAGCCCGACAGGGGCTGGCAATCAGCCCCAGCATTTT
CDR3: CASSPTGAGNQPQHF
V: TRBV3-1/TRBV3-2
size: NA
J: TRBJ1-5
D: TRBD1

DNA: TGTGCCAGCAGTTTTTATTCCGTTTACGAGCAGTACTTC
CDR3: CASSFYSVYEQYF
V: TRBV28
size: NA
J: TRBJ2-7
D: NA